This is a list of T cell receptor beta chains from one sample in a study of T cells after yellow fever vaccination. TCRdb re-called the 5' RACE reads with MiXCR, one entry per CDR3 protein. Here the sample spans 450,000 to 550,000 distinct CDR3 sequences, about a fifth being singletons. The sample was PBMCs, taken 20 to 25 days after the first yellow fever vaccination. The receptors shown here come from a man in his late teens or twenties who received the YFV17D yellow fever vaccine. CDR3s include the opening cysteine and the closing phenylalanine or tryptophan. Fields, in order: D gene, V gene, clone size, J gene, CDR3 protein, CDR3 DNA. D genes are given only for firm matches. Clone size is given for some rows only: seen once, a few or many times, or a class if the clone is expanded.

D gene: TRBD1
V gene: TRBV9
clone size: NA
J gene: TRBJ2-7
CDR3 protein: CASSDDRGLNEQYF
CDR3 DNA: TGTGCCAGCAGCGACGACAGGGGGCTGAACGAGCAGTACTTC

D gene: NA
V gene: TRBV4-3
clone size: NA
J gene: TRBJ2-3
CDR3 protein: CASSQGSVGRVVDTQYF
CDR3 DNA: TGCGCCAGCAGCCAGGGTTCAGTCGGCAGGGTAGTAGATACGCAGTATTTT

D gene: TRBD1
V gene: TRBV5-8
clone size: few
J gene: TRBJ2-3
CDR3 protein: CASSLEGAMADTQYF
CDR3 DNA: TGTGCCAGCAGCTTGGAGGGGGCGATGGCAGATACGCAGTATTTT

D gene: NA
V gene: TRBV29-1
clone size: many
J gene: TRBJ1-2
CDR3 protein: CSVEVTPISGYTF
CDR3 DNA: TGCAGCGTTGAGGTGACCCCTATTTCTGGTTACACCTTC

D gene: NA
V gene: TRBV5-1
clone size: few
J gene: TRBJ2-2
CDR3 protein: CASSLAQGTGELFF
CDR3 DNA: TGCGCCAGCAGCTTGGCCCAGGGCACCGGGGAGCTGTTTTTT

D gene: NA
V gene: TRBV7-2
clone size: NA
J gene: TRBJ1-2
CDR3 protein: CASSTSFGIGYTF
CDR3 DNA: TGTGCCAGCAGCACTAGCTTCGGGATAGGCTACACCTTC

D gene: NA
V gene: TRBV12-3/TRBV12-4
clone size: NA
J gene: TRBJ2-6
CDR3 protein: CASSLSGDLSGANVLTF
CDR3 DNA: TGTGCCAGCAGTTTGTCAGGGGACCTCTCTGGGGCCAACGTCCTGACTTTC

D gene: NA
V gene: TRBV4-2
clone size: NA
J gene: TRBJ1-4
CDR3 protein: CASSQDGPGRTNEKLFF
CDR3 DNA: TGTGCCAGCAGCCAAGATGGTCCAGGGCGTACTAATGAAAAACTGTTTTTT

D gene: NA
V gene: TRBV15
clone size: NA
J gene: TRBJ2-1
CDR3 protein: CATSARTLHNEQFF
CDR3 DNA: TGTGCCACCAGTGCGAGAACACTCCACAATGAGCAGTTCTTC

D gene: NA
V gene: TRBV29-1
clone size: NA
J gene: TRBJ1-6
CDR3 protein: CSVTRGHNSPLHF
CDR3 DNA: TGCAGCGTTACCCGGGGCCATAATTCACCCCTCCACTTT

D gene: TRBD1
V gene: TRBV20-1
clone size: NA
J gene: TRBJ1-2
CDR3 protein: CSAQGAVVSGYTF
CDR3 DNA: TGCAGTGCTCAGGGGGCAGTGGTGAGTGGCTACACCTTC

D gene: TRBD1
V gene: TRBV5-1
clone size: NA
J gene: TRBJ1-5
CDR3 protein: CASSLDRGDQPQHF
CDR3 DNA: TGCGCCAGCAGCTTGGACAGGGGGGATCAGCCCCAGCATTTT

D gene: NA
V gene: TRBV24-1
clone size: NA
J gene: TRBJ1-5
CDR3 protein: CATSDDNNQPQHF
CDR3 DNA: TGTGCCACCAGTGATGATAACAATCAGCCCCAGCATTTT

D gene: NA
V gene: TRBV20-1
clone size: NA
J gene: TRBJ2-1
CDR3 protein: CSAPQGGRWNEQFF
CDR3 DNA: TGCAGTGCCCCCCAGGGGGGGCGATGGAATGAGCAGTTCTTC

D gene: TRBD1
V gene: TRBV20-1
clone size: few
J gene: TRBJ1-4
CDR3 protein: CSARDRGLEKLFF
CDR3 DNA: TGCAGTGCTAGAGACAGGGGGTTAGAAAAACTGTTTTTT

D gene: NA
V gene: TRBV7-9
clone size: NA
J gene: TRBJ1-1
CDR3 protein: CASSSEQGRTEAFF
CDR3 DNA: TGTGCCAGCTCCTCCGAGCAGGGGAGAACTGAAGCTTTCTTT

D gene: NA
V gene: TRBV6-1
clone size: NA
J gene: TRBJ1-1
CDR3 protein: CASSEATTEAFF
CDR3 DNA: TGTGCCAGCAGTGAAGCGACCACTGAAGCTTTCTTT

D gene: TRBD1
V gene: TRBV20-1
clone size: few
J gene: TRBJ2-7
CDR3 protein: CSARGSVGQGAYEQYF
CDR3 DNA: TGCAGTGCTAGAGGGAGCGTCGGACAGGGAGCCTACGAGCAGTACTTC

D gene: TRBD2
V gene: TRBV25-1
clone size: few
J gene: TRBJ2-5
CDR3 protein: CASSPGRGGTQYF
CDR3 DNA: TGTGCCAGCAGCCCCGGGAGGGGTGGCACCCAGTACTTC